Presented here are 2 T cell receptor beta chains from one specimen sequenced in a study of T cells in Graves' hyperthyroidism and ophthalmopathy. RNA transcripts served as the template for amplifying TCR beta CDR3 regions. The study used the HTBI primer set for a first-round RT-PCR of the TCR CDR3. TCRdb fed the multiplex PCR reads into MiXCR, producing one record per CDR3 protein. The sample records a few hundred thousand distinct CDR3 sequences, approximately 15% being singletons. The sequenced sample consisted of blood. The origin of the receptors is a woman aged 35 to 49 with Graves' ophthalmopathy.

V and J are TRBV5-1 and TRBJ2-2; 7 bases agree with TRBD1. Germline V gene sequence: CDR1 SGHRS, CDR2 YFSETQ. Losses at the gene ends were 4 bases for V and 1 base for J; bases not matched to a gene: 7. The CDR3 is made up of 16 amino acids. CDR3 protein: CASSVGQDLNTGELFF. In DNA form, the CDR3 reads TGCGCCAGCAGCGTAGGACAGGACCTGAACACCGGGGAGCTGTTTTTT. Full variable domain (remainder filled in from reference TRBV5-1 and TRBJ2-2): KAGVTQTPRYLIKTRGQQVTLSCSPISGHRSVSWYQQTPGQGLQFLFEYFSETQRNKGNFPGRFSGRQFSNSRSEMNVSTLELGDSALYLCASSVGQDLNTGELFFGEGSRLTVL.

A few counts support this clonotype. The chain uses TRBV3-1 and TRBJ2-6; TRBD1 might be the D (6 bases). Germline V lookup: CDR1 LGHDT, CDR2 YNNKEL (reference sequence). This CDR3 contains 15 residues. V lost 4 bases and J 4 bases, leaving 11 bases between the germline ends. The CDR3 DNA is TGTGCCAGCAGCCCAGGGGTGATGGGGGCCAACGTCCTGACTTTC. It is translated as CASSPGVMGANVLTF.